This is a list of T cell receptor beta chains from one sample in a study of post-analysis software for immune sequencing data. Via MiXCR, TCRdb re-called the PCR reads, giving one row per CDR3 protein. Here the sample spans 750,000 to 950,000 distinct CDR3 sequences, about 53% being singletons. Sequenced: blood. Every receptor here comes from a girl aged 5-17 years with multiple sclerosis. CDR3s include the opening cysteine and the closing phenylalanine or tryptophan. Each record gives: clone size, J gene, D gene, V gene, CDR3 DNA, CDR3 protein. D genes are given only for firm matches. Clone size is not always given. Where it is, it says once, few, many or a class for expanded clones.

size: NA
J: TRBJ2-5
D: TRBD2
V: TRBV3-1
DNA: TGTGCCAGCAGCCAACGGGTCGGACTAGCGAGTATAGAGACCCAGTACTTC
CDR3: CASSQRVGLASIETQYF

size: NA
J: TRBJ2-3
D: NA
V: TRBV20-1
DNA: TGCAGTGCTAGGAGAAGGCGGGGTCGCACAGATACGCAGTATTTT
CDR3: CSARRRRGRTDTQYF

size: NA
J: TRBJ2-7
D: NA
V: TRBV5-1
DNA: TGCGCCAGCAGCACGGGGGGGACAGGGTCCTACGAGCAGTACTTC
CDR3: CASSTGGTGSYEQYF

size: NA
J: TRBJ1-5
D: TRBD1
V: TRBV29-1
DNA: TGCAGCTGCGGACAGGGGAGAGATCAGCCCCAGCATTTT
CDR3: CSCGQGRDQPQHF

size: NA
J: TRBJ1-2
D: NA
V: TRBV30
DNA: TGTGGCCTGGGAACAGGGAGCTATGGCTACACCTTC
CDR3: CGLGTGSYGYTF

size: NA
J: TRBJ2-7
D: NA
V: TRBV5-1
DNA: TGCGCCAGCAGCTTGGCGGAACAGACCAACTCCTACGAGCAGTACTTC
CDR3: CASSLAEQTNSYEQYF

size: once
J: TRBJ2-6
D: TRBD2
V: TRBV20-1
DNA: TGCAGTGCGGAACTAGCGGGGGGCCCGGGGGCCAACGTCCTGACTTTC
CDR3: CSAELAGGPGANVLTF

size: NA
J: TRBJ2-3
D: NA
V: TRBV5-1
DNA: TGCGCCAGCAGCGAAGACACAGATACGCAGTATTTT
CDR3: CASSEDTDTQYF

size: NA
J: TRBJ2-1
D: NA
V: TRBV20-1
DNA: TGCAGTCCTCTAGAGGGTTCCCTTAATGAGCAGTTCTTC
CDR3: CSPLEGSLNEQFF

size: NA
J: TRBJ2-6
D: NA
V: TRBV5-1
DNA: TGCGCCAGTGCCAATCTCGGGGATGGGGCCAACGTCCTGACTTTC
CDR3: CASANLGDGANVLTF

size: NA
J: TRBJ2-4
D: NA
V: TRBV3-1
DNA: TGTGCCAGTAGCCAAAGGCGAGCCAAAAACATTCAGTACTTC
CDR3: CASSQRRAKNIQYF

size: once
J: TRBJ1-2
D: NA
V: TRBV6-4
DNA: TGTGCCAGCAGTGAATCAGGGTCGGGCAACTATGGCTACACCTTC
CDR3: CASSESGSGNYGYTF

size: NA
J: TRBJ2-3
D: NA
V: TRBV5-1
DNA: TGCGCCAGCAGCTACCGCCCGGGGGAAAGCACAGATACGCAGTATTTT
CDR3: CASSYRPGESTDTQYF

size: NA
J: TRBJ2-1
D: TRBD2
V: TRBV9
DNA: TGTGCCAGCAGCGTAGAACTAGCGGGAGCTGAGCAGTTCTTC
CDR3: CASSVELAGAEQFF

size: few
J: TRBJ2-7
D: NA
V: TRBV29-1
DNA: TGCAGCGTTCTTCTCGTTACCACAGAATACGAGCAGTACTTC
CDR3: CSVLLVTTEYEQYF

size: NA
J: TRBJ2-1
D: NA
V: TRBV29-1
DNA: TGCAGCGCCGGCCGGAGGCTCAGTACGGGTGAGCAGTTCTTC
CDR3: CSAGRRLSTGEQFF

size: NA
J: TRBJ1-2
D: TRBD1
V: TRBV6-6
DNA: TGTGCCAGCAGACAATTCGGACAGGGGGTTGGCTACACCTTC
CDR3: CASRQFGQGVGYTF

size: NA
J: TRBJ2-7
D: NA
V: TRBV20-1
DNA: TGCAGTGCTAGTGGGTCCGACATTTCCTACGAGCAGTACTTC
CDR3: CSASGSDISYEQYF

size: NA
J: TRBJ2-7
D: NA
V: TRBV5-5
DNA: TGTGCCAGCAGCTTCGGCAGGGTCTACGAGCAGTACTTC
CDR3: CASSFGRVYEQYF

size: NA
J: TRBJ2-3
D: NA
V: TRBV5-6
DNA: TGTGCCAGCAGCTTGGTCGGGGTTACTAGCACAGATACGCAGTATTTT
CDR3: CASSLVGVTSTDTQYF

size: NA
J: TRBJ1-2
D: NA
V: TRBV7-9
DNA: TGTGCCAGCAGTACCATCACAAGGCCCATCTACACCTTC
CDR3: CASSTITRPIYTF

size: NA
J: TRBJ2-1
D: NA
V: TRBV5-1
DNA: TGCGCCAGCAGCTTGCAGGGGCGCCTCTCCTACAATGAGCAGTTCTTC
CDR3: CASSLQGRLSYNEQFF

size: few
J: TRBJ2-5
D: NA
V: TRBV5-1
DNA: TGCGCCAGTAGAACGGCGGGGACTCAAGAGACCCAGTACTTC
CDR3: CASRTAGTQETQYF